The present TCR beta chain was sequenced within a study of cytomegalovirus exposure and HLA in healthy donors. About the research overall: Among about 200 million T cells, an earlier analysis found 90 million to 130 million unique TCR beta sequences.

Comments on this clone: What it binds is unknown.

The V gene's germline CDR1 is SGHTA and CDR2 FQGNSA. The CDR3 runs 16 residues. After removal of 5 bases from V and 2 bases from J, the junction contained 8 bases not matched to a gene. PCR involved 60 Vbeta and 13 Jbeta primers. Only in-frame clones appear in the TCRdb table, and some are missing; sequencing was by immunoSEQ multiplex PCR. The sample has a few hundred thousand clones, 60% to 80% seen once. General observations from the study: In vitro assays verified that three CMV-associated chains recognized CMV antigens specifically.

The clonotype was recovered from a man in his late teens or twenties in good health and CMV-seronegative. The sequencing input was PBMCs. This chain links TRBV7-2 with TRBJ2-1, with TRBD2 matching over 8 bases. The CDR3 loop is CASSPRGAGAYNEQFF. The CDR3 bases are TGTGCCAGCAGCCCTCGGGGAGCGGGAGCCTACAATGAGCAGTTCTTC. Looking up the rest from reference TRBV7-2 and TRBJ2-1 gives the full variable domain: GAGVSQSPSNKVTEKGKDVELRCDPISGHTALYWYRQSLGQGLEFLIYFQGNSAPDKSGLPSDRFSAERTGGSVSTLTIQRTQQEDSAVYLCASSPRGAGAYNEQFFGPGTRLTVL.